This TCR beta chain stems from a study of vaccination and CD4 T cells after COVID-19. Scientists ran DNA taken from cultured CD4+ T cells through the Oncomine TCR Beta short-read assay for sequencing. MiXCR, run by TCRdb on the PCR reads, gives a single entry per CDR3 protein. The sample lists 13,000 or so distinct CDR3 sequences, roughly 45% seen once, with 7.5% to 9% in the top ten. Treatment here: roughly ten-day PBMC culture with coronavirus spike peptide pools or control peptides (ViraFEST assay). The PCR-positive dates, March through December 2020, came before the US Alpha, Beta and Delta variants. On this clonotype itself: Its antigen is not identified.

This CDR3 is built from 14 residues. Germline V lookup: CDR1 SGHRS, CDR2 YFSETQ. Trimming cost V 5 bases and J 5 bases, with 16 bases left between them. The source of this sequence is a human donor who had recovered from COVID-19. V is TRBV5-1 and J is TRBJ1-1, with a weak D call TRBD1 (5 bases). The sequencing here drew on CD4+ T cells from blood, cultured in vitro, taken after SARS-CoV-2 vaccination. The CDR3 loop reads CASRNSQGGTEAFF. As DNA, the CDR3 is TGCGCCAGCAGAAACAGTCAGGGAGGGACTGAAGCTTTCTTT.